This TCR beta chain originates from a study of T-cell reconstitution after alpha-beta-depleted transplantation in children. Trimming took 6 bases from V and 5 from J, leaving 13 bases between them. This CDR3 contains 14 residues. Germline V gene sequence: CDR1 MNHEY, CDR2 SVGEGT. Preparation of the TCRbeta library involved a method that used unique molecular identifiers. TCRdb re-analysed the PCR reads in MiXCR, keeping a single row per CDR3 protein. The repertoire includes 200,000 to 250,000 distinct CDR3 sequences, around 10% of them detected once, and over 5.5% sits in the top ten. The sample was PBMCs from the stem cell graft donor, taken from the stem cell graft. The V gene is TRBV6-2 or TRBV6-3, the J gene TRBJ2-2; unclear D gene. This TCR came from a human donor who donated a stem cell graft to a child with acute lymphoblastic leukemia. CDR3 amino acids: CASRHGPLTGELFF. CDR3 nucleotides: TGTGCCAGCAGACACGGACCCCTAACCGGGGAGCTGTTTTTT.